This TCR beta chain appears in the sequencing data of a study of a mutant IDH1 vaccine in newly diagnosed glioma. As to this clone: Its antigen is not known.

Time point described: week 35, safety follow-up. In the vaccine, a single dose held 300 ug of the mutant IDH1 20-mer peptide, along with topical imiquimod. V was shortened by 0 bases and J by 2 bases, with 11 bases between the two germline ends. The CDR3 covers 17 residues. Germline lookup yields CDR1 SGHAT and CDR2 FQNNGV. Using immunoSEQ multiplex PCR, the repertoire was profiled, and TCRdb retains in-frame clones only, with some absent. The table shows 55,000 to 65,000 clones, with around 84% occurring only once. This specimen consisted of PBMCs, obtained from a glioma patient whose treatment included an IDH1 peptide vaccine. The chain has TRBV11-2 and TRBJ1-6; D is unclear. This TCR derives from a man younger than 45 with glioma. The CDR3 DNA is TGTGCCAGCAGCTTAGACGTGAGCATCGCCTATAATTCACCCCTCCACTTT. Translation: CASSLDVSIAYNSPLHF. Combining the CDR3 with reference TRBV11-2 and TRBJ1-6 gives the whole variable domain EAGVAQSPRYKIIEKRQSVAFWCNPISGHATLYWYQQILGQGPKLLIQFQNNGVVDDSQLPKDRFSAERLKGVDSTLKIQPAKLEDSAVYLCASSLDVSIAYNSPLHFGNGTRLTVT.